These 3 T cell receptor beta chains were sequenced from one sample in a study of T-cell reconstitution after alpha-beta-depleted transplantation in children. Unique molecular identifiers were incorporated into the prepared TCRbeta library. TCRdb reprocessed the PCR reads via MiXCR and lists one record per CDR3 protein. The repertoire holds hundreds of thousands of distinct CDR3 sequences, with roughly a tenth as singletons. The sample consisted of PBMCs from the stem cell graft donor, taken from the stem cell graft. The receptors stem from a human donor who donated a stem cell graft to a child with acute lymphoblastic leukemia.

The genes are TRBV11-3 and TRBJ1-6, with D perhaps TRBD1 (5 bases). The CDR3 length is 12 residues. CDR1 and CDR2 from the germline V gene are SGHNT and YENEEA. V lost 5 bases to trimming and J lost 10 bases, with 9 bases between them. The CDR3 here is CASSADNSPLHF. CDR3 nucleotides: TGTGCCAGCAGCGCGGACAACTCACCCCTCCACTTT.

This clonotype was detected ten times or more. V and J are TRBV3-1 and TRBJ2-1; D possibly matches TRBD1 or TRBD2 (5 bases each). Germline assignment: CDR1 LGHDT and CDR2 YNNKEL (reference sequence). V shed 4 bases and J shed 6 bases, with 7 bases lying between them. This CDR3 comprises 12 residues. The CDR3 protein is CASSLGPNEQFF. CDR3 coding DNA: TGTGCCAGCAGCCTGGGACCCAATGAGCAGTTCTTC.

The sample holds many counts of this clonotype. V gene TRBV12-3 or TRBV12-4 combines with J gene TRBJ1-1; the D is unclear. The CDR3 totals 13 residues. Trimming removed 2 bases from V and 1 base from J, with 5 bases in between. In DNA, the CDR3 is TGTGCCAGCAGTTTAAAAAAGAACACTGAAGCTTTCTTT. It specifies CASSLKKNTEAFF.